The entry below gives a single T cell receptor beta chain sequence along with its context. What it recognizes is unknown. This entry belongs to a study of T cell responses to AZD1222 COVID-19 vaccine. V gave up 7 bases and J gave up 7 bases; unmatched junction bases: 6. CDR3 length equals 12 residues. Per germline, CDR1 LNHDA and CDR2 SQIVND (reference sequence). Data came from immunoSEQ multiplex PCR; TCRdb stores just in-frame clones and leaves some out. The data hold tens of thousands of clones, with 85% to 90% observed a single time. Study-wide findings and caveats: Of the AZD1222 recipients, only five or six were seropositive at baseline.

The sequencing here drew on peripheral blood, taken 28 days after the second AZD1222 dose. The chain has TRBV19 and TRBJ1-1, with TRBD1 identical over 7 bases. This clonotype was obtained from an adult who received the AZD1222 COVID-19 vaccine. CDR3 amino acids: CASTSRGHEAFF. The CDR3 DNA is TGTGCCAGTACCTCAAGGGGGCATGAAGCTTTCTTT.